This T cell receptor (beta chain) was profiled in a study of post-analysis software for immune sequencing data. Findings and caveats of the study: In patients, TRBV5-6, TRBV5-1 and TRBV20-1 belonged to five TRBV segments found more frequently than in controls.

Libraries were made from TCR beta cDNA, and they carried unique molecular identifiers. T cells numbering roughly 1 to 10 million yielded cDNA molecules that totaled about 500,000. TCRdb recomputed calls from the PCR reads with MiXCR, one row per CDR3 protein. The data contain about 760,000 distinct CDR3 sequences, about 32% of them singletons. V shed 4 bases and J 3 bases; nucleotides not matched to a gene: 17. The germline V gene encodes CDR1 LGHNA and CDR2 YNFKEQ. CDR3 size: 18 residues. Comment on this clonotype: What it binds is unknown.

This sequence was found in a girl between 5 and 17 years old with multiple sclerosis. This chain connects TRBV4-2 to TRBJ1-1; TRBD1 aligns across 7 bases. Material: blood. The CDR3 sequence is CASSLETGLRGLDTEAFF. CDR3 DNA: TGTGCCAGCAGCCTAGAGACAGGGCTGAGGGGACTTGACACTGAAGCTTTCTTT.